The 19 T cell receptor beta chains below all came from one sample that was sequenced in a study of molecular identifiers for immune sequencing clone quantification. Each CDR3 protein gets one entry after TCRdb re-called the PCR reads with MiXCR. This sample has about 510,000 distinct CDR3 sequences; roughly 26% occur once, and the top ten carry approximately 0.76%. Material for sequencing was naive CD8+ T cells from blood, with Jurkat cell RNA spiked in. Noted subset: FACS-sorted CD8+CD4-CCR7+CD45RA+ naive T cells. The receptor source for this set is a human donor in good health. Some libraries in this study had Jurkat cell RNA spiked in.

V usage is TRBV4-3 and J usage is TRBJ1-2; 10 bases map to TRBD1. The J segment lost 6 bases and the V segment lost 1 base, leaving 2 bases of the junction unmatched. This CDR3 has 14 residues. Germline V lookup: CDR1 LGHNA, CDR2 YSLEER. CDR3 in DNA: TGCGCCAGCAGCCAAGCGGGACAGGGGAATGGCTACACCTTC. Translated, it gives CASSQAGQGNGYTF.

The sample holds one count of this clonotype. The CDR3 bases are TGTGCCACCGGTGGTTCGGGGGGGCGGCCCTACAATGAGCAGTTCTTC. Residues: CATGGSGGRPYNEQFF. The V and J genes are TRBV24-1 and TRBJ2-1, with 8 bases matching TRBD2. This CDR3 spans 16 amino acids. The ends lost 9 bases at V and 2 bases at J; junction bases unmatched: 11. Germline V gene lookup returns CDR1 KGHDR and CDR2 SFDVKD.

The chain employs TRBV27 and TRBJ2-7; 10 bases agree with TRBD2. This CDR3 is built from 15 residues. CDR1 is MNHEY, CDR2 SMNVEV, per germline (reference sequence). V shed 1 base and J 6 bases; nucleotides not matched to a gene: 6. CDR3 coding DNA: TGTGCCAGCAGTTTATTGTCTAGCGGGAGTTCCGAGCAGTACTTC. Amino acid sequence: CASSLLSSGSSEQYF.

This clonotype was recorded many times. The V and J genes are TRBV7-9 and TRBJ2-5; D gene ambiguous. Germline V gene sequence: CDR1 SEHNR, CDR2 FQNEAQ (reference sequence). The CDR3 sequence is 13 residues long. V lost 1 base and J 4 bases, leaving 7 bases between the germline ends. As DNA, the CDR3 is TGTGCCAGCAGCTTAGGGGCGAGAGAGACCCAGTACTTC. This translates into CASSLGARETQYF.

The chain's CDR3 is CASTGTSGKAPNTQYF. As DNA, the CDR3 is TGTGCCAGCACCGGGACTAGCGGGAAAGCCCCAAATACGCAGTATTTT. The chain joins TRBV6-5 to TRBJ2-3, with 13 bases matching TRBD2. There are 16 residues in the CDR3. V dropped 7 bases and J dropped 7; count of bases not matched to a gene: 11. In germline, CDR1 is MNHEY, CDR2 SVGAGI.

This chain links TRBV6-1 with TRBJ2-7, with D hard to call. The germline V and J ends were trimmed by 5 bases and 2 bases, with 10 bases remaining between them. Germline V gives CDR1 MNHNS, CDR2 SASEGT. CDR3 length equals 13 residues. The CDR3 sequence: CASSLARPYEQYF. The CDR3 DNA reads TGTGCCAGCAGTCTGGCCAGGCCCTACGAGCAGTACTTC.

The J gene is TRBJ2-5, the V gene TRBV7-9; 7 positions match TRBD2. Germline lookup yields CDR1 SEHNR and CDR2 FQNEAQ (reference sequence). V shed 2 bases, J shed 3 bases, and the junction held 3 bases outside the gene matches. The CDR3 has 14 residues. The DNA for the CDR3 is TGTGCCAGCAGCTTACCTAGCGGTAAAGAGACCCAGTACTTC. The encoded protein is CASSLPSGKETQYF.

This clonotype was counted a few times. The chain joins TRBV6-1 to TRBJ2-7; D is undetermined. The germline gives CDR1 MNHNS, CDR2 SASEGT. The CDR3 contains 11 residues. Trimming cost V 10 bases and J 6 bases, with 13 bases left between them. The CDR3 sequence is CAIVWGAEQYF. The CDR3 region has the DNA TGTGCCATCGTCTGGGGTGCCGAGCAGTACTTC.

Turning to this clonotype: The junction does not match germline at one end; this may be a read error. V gene TRBV5-4 combines with J gene TRBJ2-7, with 7 bases fitting TRBD1. The CDR3 is made up of 13 amino acids. CDR1 SGHNT and CDR2 YYREEE come from the germline V gene (reference sequence). CDR3 DNA: TGTGCCAGCAGCTACAGGGGCGCCTACGAGCAGCACTTC. Amino acid sequence: CASSYRGAYEQHF.

The rearrangement uses TRBV6-5 and TRBJ2-3; D not certain. Per the germline V gene, CDR1 is MNHEY and CDR2 is SVGAGI. CDR3 size: 15 residues. V was cut by 5 bases and J by 0 bases, with 12 bases left in between. The CDR3 nucleotides are TGTGCCAGCAGTGTGACCGATATTAGCACAGATACGCAGTATTTT. Its translation is CASSVTDISTDTQYF.

Details on this clonotype: A read error may explain this, as a much larger clone is one base away. The CDR3 DNA reads as TGTGCCAGCAGTTTACAGGGACATAGCAATCCGCCCCAGCATTTT. It specifies CASSLQGHSNPPQHF. The chain joins TRBV27 to TRBJ1-5, with D possibly matching TRBD1 (6 bases). Germline V gene sequence: CDR1 MNHEY, CDR2 SMNVEV (reference sequence). The CDR3 sequence is 15 residues long.

This chain uses TRBV2 with TRBJ2-2, with D unclear. From germline, CDR1 is SNHLY and CDR2 FYNNEI. CDR3 length: 13 amino acids. V lost 8 bases to trimming and J lost 0 bases, with 7 bases between them. CDR3 region: CASARSNTGELFF. The CDR3 nucleotides read TGTGCCAGCGCCAGATCGAACACCGGGGAGCTGTTTTTT.

This clonotype was seen repeatedly, ten times or more. This chain joins TRBV20-1 and TRBJ2-7; tentative D call: TRBD2 (6 bases). The CDR3 is 13 amino acids. Germline V gene data show CDR1 as DFQATT and CDR2 as SNEGSKA (reference sequence). V was shortened by 1 base and J by 13 bases, with 20 bases between the two germline ends. The CDR3 DNA is TGCAGTGCTAGAGCAAGGGACTGGAATCTTAGTTACTTC. The encoded protein is CSARARDWNLSYF.

This clonotype was detected a few times. This chain connects TRBV6-2 or TRBV6-3 to TRBJ1-1; 10 bases agree with TRBD1. CDR3 length: 15 residues. V was pared by 2 bases and J by 3 bases, with 3 bases of the junction left unmatched. Germline V gene data show CDR1 as MNHEY and CDR2 as SVGEGT. CDR3 DNA: TGTGCCAGCAGTTACCTAGGACAGGGGGACACTGAAGCTTTCTTT. Translating gives CASSYLGQGDTEAFF.

Only a few counts were recorded for this clonotype. The chain is built from TRBV27 and TRBJ2-3; D is perhaps TRBD1 (6 bases). CDR3 size: 13 residues. V was pared by 10 bases and J by 4 bases, with 15 bases between. Germline-derived CDR1 and CDR2 are MNHEY and SMNVEV (reference sequence). The CDR3 DNA follows: TGTGCCACCGAACGTCCAGGGGCAGATACGCAGTATTTT. It translates to CATERPGADTQYF.

In the case of this clonotype: A junction end diverges from the germline sequence, so it may reflect a read error. V and J are TRBV4-1 and TRBJ1-6; unclear D gene. Germline loops: CDR1 MGHRA, CDR2 YSYEKL. This CDR3 region has 16 residues. The CDR3 sequence: CASSQEYRAGNAPLHF. The DNA for the CDR3 is TGCGCCAGCAGCCAAGAGTATCGGGCAGGTAATGCACCCCTCCACTTT.

This clonotype was seen a handful of times. This sequence joins TRBV10-3 and TRBJ2-7; possible D gene TRBD2, 6 bases. In germline, CDR1 is ENHRY, CDR2 SYGVKD. Trimming removed 6 bases at V and 3 bases at J, with 9 bases between. This CDR3 comprises 12 residues. The CDR3: CAIRGTFYEQYF. The CDR3, as DNA: TGTGCCATCAGGGGGACTTTCTACGAGCAGTACTTC.

This clonotype was seen repeatedly, ten times or more. This chain joins TRBV28 and TRBJ1-1; TRBD1 matches at 7 bases. V shed 4 bases and J 0 bases; nucleotides not matched to a gene: 2. Germline V lookup: CDR1 MDHEN, CDR2 SYDVKM. The CDR3 spans 14 residues. DNA for the CDR3: TGTGCCAGCAGTTGGAGGGGGCTGAACACTGAAGCTTTCTTT. The encoded protein is CASSWRGLNTEAFF.

The V and J genes are TRBV7-9 and TRBJ2-7, with a weak D call TRBD2 (5 bases). CDR1 is SEHNR and CDR2 is FQNEAQ in the germline V gene (reference sequence). Trimming left V 4 bases short and J 5 bases short, with 15 bases between. The CDR3 runs to 14 residues. In DNA, the CDR3 is TGTGCCAGCAGCTCACGGGAAGGGTTGAACGAGCAGTACTTC. It encodes CASSSREGLNEQYF.